This T cell receptor beta chain was recorded in a study of blood T cell repertoires in COVID-19. Each participant's cohort was designated according to participant-reported clinical history. Donors of Cohort 3 who recovered were those that had two negative PCRs, clearance, or symptom resolution. Libraries were prepared by immunoSEQ multiplex PCR; TCRdb keeps only in-frame clonotypes and omits some of them. The sample holds 200,000 to 250,000 clones, 70% to 85% seen once. The CDR3 is made up of 15 amino acids. The junction had 9 bases not matched to a gene; V was cut back by 6 bases and J by 6 bases. The germline CDR1 and CDR2 sequences are SGHVS and FNYEAQ.

The genes are TRBV7-6 and TRBJ2-2; 8 nucleotides match TRBD1. Sample: PBMCs or T cells enriched from blood (not recorded which). This receptor was obtained from a man aged 35 to 55 who had recovered from COVID-19. CDR3 sequence: CASSRQGRSPGELFF. DNA of the CDR3: TGTGCCAGCAGTCGACAGGGGCGCAGTCCCGGGGAGCTGTTTTTT.